This T cell receptor beta chain was captured in a study of T cells in Graves' hyperthyroidism and ophthalmopathy. General study findings and limits: The model forecast ophthalmopathy, anticipating it by a median around 6.5 months before onset.

Details on this clonotype: Its antigen is unidentified.

TCR beta CDR3 sequences were amplified from RNA transcripts. First-round RT-PCR of the TCR CDR3 relied on the HTBI primer set. TCRdb re-analysed the multiplex PCR reads in MiXCR, keeping a single row per CDR3 protein. The sample lists 140,000 or so distinct CDR3 sequences, approximately 24% seen once, with over 60% in the top ten. Blood sampling occurred at first hyperthyroidism diagnosis, ahead of any ophthalmopathy symptoms. Sequencing was performed on blood. This TCR derives from a woman aged 45-60 years with Graves' hyperthyroidism that later progressed to Graves' ophthalmopathy.

In DNA, the CDR3 is TGTGCCAGCAGTTTATATCGAACGGCAACTAATGAAAAACTGTTTTTT. Translating it yields CASSLYRTATNEKLFF. This rearrangement joins TRBV28 to TRBJ1-4; D is unclear. Germline CDR1 is MDHEN and CDR2 is SYDVKM. The CDR3 spans 16 residues. V was trimmed by 1 base and J by 0 bases, leaving 9 bases between them.